This is a list of T cell receptor beta chains from one sample in a study of blood T cell repertoires in COVID-19. Here immunoSEQ multiplex PCR was the method, and the copy in TCRdb shows in-frame clones only, minus some. Of over 60,000 clones in the sample, approximately 84% were seen once. Sequencing was performed on peripheral blood. These receptors came from a man in his sixties or seventies with active or convalescent COVID-19. The CDR3 runs from the conserved cysteine through the conserved F or W. The D gene is left open where the match is weak. Expanded clones are given a class, and other clones once, few, many or no size at all.

TRBD2	TRBV29-1	TRBJ2-7	few	CSVDWLAGGFPDYEQYF	TGCAGCGTTGATTGGCTAGCGGGAGGTTTTCCCGACTACGAGCAGTACTTC
-	TRBV28	TRBJ1-5	-	CASSTPGNNQPQHF	TGTGCCAGCAGTACCCCAGGGAACAATCAGCCCCAGCATTTT
-	TRBV7-9	TRBJ1-6	-	CASSGRLGATYNSPLHF	TGTGCCAGCAGCGGCCGATTGGGGGCAACCTATAATTCACCCCTCCACTTT
-	TRBV4-3	TRBJ2-6	-	CASSQETSAGANVLTF	TGCGCCAGCAGCCAAGAAACGAGTGCTGGGGCCAACGTCCTGACTTTC
-	TRBV7-3	TRBJ1-1	-	CASSTQGGTEAFF	TGTGCCAGCAGCACACAAGGGGGCACTGAAGCTTTCTTT
-	TRBV5-8	TRBJ1-6	-	CASSLSGTTYNSPLHF	TGTGCCAGCAGCTTGTCCGGGACAACATATAATTCACCCCTCCACTTT
-	TRBV28	TRBJ1-2	-	CASNQANYGYTF	TGTGCCAGCAACCAGGCCAACTATGGCTACACCTTC
TRBD2	TRBV20-1	TRBJ2-5	-	CSASLAAETQYF	TGCAGTGCGAGTCTAGCGGCCGAGACCCAGTACTTC
-	TRBV20-1	TRBJ2-1	-	CSASRDIYNEQFF	TGCAGTGCTAGTCGGGACATATACAATGAGCAGTTCTTC
TRBD1	TRBV6-6	TRBJ2-7	-	CASMGQGTEQYF	TGTGCCAGCATGGGACAGGGGACCGAGCAGTACTTC
-	TRBV12-5	TRBJ1-1	-	CASATTGLRAFF	TGTGCTAGTGCTACTACGGGACTTCGAGCTTTCTTT
TRBD2	TRBV27	TRBJ2-7	-	CASSLSTSGSYEQYF	TGTGCCAGCAGTTTATCGACTAGCGGGAGCTACGAGCAGTACTTC
-	TRBV10-3	TRBJ2-1	-	CAISDRSTSYNEQFF	TGTGCCATCAGTGATAGAAGCACCTCCTACAATGAGCAGTTCTTC
-	TRBV19	TRBJ2-3	-	CASSTTSSRPDTQYF	TGTGCCAGTAGTACGACTAGTTCGCGACCAGATACGCAGTATTTT
-	TRBV6-5	TRBJ1-1	-	CASRGTLQSGEAFF	TGTGCCAGCAGGGGGACTCTGCAAAGCGGTGAAGCTTTCTTT
-	TRBV2	TRBJ2-7	-	CASSEGRRPPRF	TGTGCCAGCAGTGAAGGTCGGAGGCCGCCGCGCTTC
TRBD2	TRBV7-3	TRBJ2-6	-	CASSSGEVLGANVLTF	TGTGCCAGCTCAAGCGGGGAAGTCTTGGGGGCCAACGTCCTGACTTTC
-	TRBV28	TRBJ1-2	-	CASSFINGYTF	TGTGCCAGCAGTTTTATTAATGGCTACACCTTC
TRBD2	TRBV30	TRBJ2-1	-	CAWSNGGRTSSYNEQFF	TGTGCCTGGAGTAATGGAGGAAGGACTAGCTCCTACAATGAGCAGTTCTTC
-	TRBV7-9	TRBJ1-5	-	CASSSHGGADQPQHF	TGTGCCAGCAGCTCCCACGGGGGGGCCGATCAGCCCCAGCATTTT